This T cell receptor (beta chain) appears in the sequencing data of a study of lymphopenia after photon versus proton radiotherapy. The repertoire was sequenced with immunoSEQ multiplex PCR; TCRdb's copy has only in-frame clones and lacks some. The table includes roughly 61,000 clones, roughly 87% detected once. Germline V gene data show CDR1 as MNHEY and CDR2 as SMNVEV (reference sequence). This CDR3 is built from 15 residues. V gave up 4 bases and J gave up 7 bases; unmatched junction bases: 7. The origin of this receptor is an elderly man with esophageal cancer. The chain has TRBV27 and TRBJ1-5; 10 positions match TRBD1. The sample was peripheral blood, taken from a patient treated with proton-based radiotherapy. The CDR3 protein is CASSWGTGVGQPQHF. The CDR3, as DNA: TGTGCCAGCAGTTGGGGGACAGGGGTTGGGCAGCCCCAGCATTTT.